The 3 T cell receptor beta chains listed next were all sequenced from one sample in a study of post-analysis software for immune sequencing data. Study observations and caveats: Higher frequency in patients than in controls was seen for about 5 TRBV segments, with TRBV5-6, TRBV5-1 and TRBV20-1 among them.

Incorporated into the TCR beta cDNA libraries were unique molecular identifiers, which served to reduce PCR and sequencing biases. TCRdb re-derived calls from the PCR reads in MiXCR, one entry per CDR3 protein. Here the sample spans about 540,000 distinct CDR3 sequences, 30% to 40% being singletons. No antigen has been assigned to these receptors. Sequences were obtained from blood. The source is a girl under 18 with multiple sclerosis.

This clonotype turned up a few times. V usage is TRBV7-9 and J usage is TRBJ1-1; D unresolved. The CDR3 covers 13 residues. The germline V and J ends were trimmed by 0 bases and 4 bases, with 6 bases remaining between them. The germline gives CDR1 SEHNR, CDR2 FQNEAQ (reference sequence). CDR3 residues: CASSLAPGTEAFF. As DNA, the CDR3 is TGTGCCAGCAGCTTAGCGCCAGGCACTGAAGCTTTCTTT. The variable domain in full, completed from reference TRBV7-9 and TRBJ1-1, reads DTGVSQNPRHKITKRGQNVTFRCDPISEHNRLYWYRQTLGQGPEFLTYFQNEAQLEKSRLLSDRFSAERPKGSFSTLEIQRTEQGDSAMYLCASSLAPGTEAFFGQGTRLTVV.

The V call is TRBV20-1, the J call TRBJ1-2; D is possibly TRBD1 (6 bases). Trimming cost V 3 bases and J 3 bases, with 11 bases left between them. The CDR3 consists of 13 residues. Germline CDR1 is DFQATT and CDR2 is SNEGSKA (reference sequence). For the CDR3, the DNA is TGCAGTGCTAGCGGACAGCTTGACTATGGCTACACCTTC. It specifies CSASGQLDYGYTF.

The rearrangement links TRBV13 to TRBJ2-5; either TRBD1 or TRBD2 may supply D (5 bases each). Per the germline V gene, CDR1 is PRHDT and CDR2 is FYEKMQ (reference sequence). The CDR3 length is 14 residues. V gave up 7 bases and J gave up 5 bases, with 17 bases separating them. CDR3 bases: TGTGCCAGCACTGTGGGGTCCGAGGGGGAGACCCAGTACTTC. It is translated as CASTVGSEGETQYF.